The 11 T cell receptor beta chains presented below share a single source sample, sequenced in a study of blood T cell repertoires in COVID-19. TCRdb's copy holds only in-frame clones and misses some; the assay was immunoSEQ multiplex PCR. The table lists a few hundred thousand clones, approximately 89% of them singletons. Specimen: peripheral blood. These receptors all stem from a woman aged 45-65 years with COVID-19, enrolled during active disease.

This chain connects TRBV11-3 to TRBJ1-1; D is perhaps TRBD1 (5 bases). V was cut by 6 bases and J by 3 bases, with 11 bases left in between. The CDR3 is 13 residues long. CDR1 and CDR2 from the germline V gene are SGHNT and YENEEA. The CDR3 protein is CASRSGYDTEAFF. The CDR3 region has the DNA TGTGCCAGCAGATCAGGGTATGACACTGAAGCTTTCTTT.

This sequence joins TRBV4-2 and TRBJ1-1; D is uncertain. Germline CDR1 is LGHNA and CDR2 is YNFKEQ. The V gene lost 6 bases and the J gene lost 3 bases, with 11 bases spanning the gap. CDR3 size: 13 residues. The CDR3 loop reads CASRVPGDTEAFF. CDR3 nucleotide sequence: TGTGCCAGCAGGGTCCCCGGGGACACTGAAGCTTTCTTT.

The chain carries TRBV11-2 and TRBJ1-5, with 7 nucleotides matching TRBD1. Germline V CDR1 and CDR2: SGHAT, FQNNGV. This CDR3 has 15 amino acids. J was trimmed by 4 bases and V by 5 bases; bases with no gene match: 8. DNA of the CDR3: TGTGCCAGCAGCGCGGCCGGGACAGTGAATCAGCCCCAGCATTTT. Residues: CASSAAGTVNQPQHF.

The genes are TRBV3-1 (or the pseudogene TRBV3-2) and TRBJ2-3; no clear D gene. The CDR3 is made up of 14 amino acids. Germline V gene data show CDR1 as LGHDT and CDR2 as YNNKEL (reference sequence). V lost 2 bases, J lost 3 bases, and 9 bases lay in between. CDR3 nucleotide sequence: TGTGCCAGCAGCCAATTGGCCGATACAGATACGCAGTATTTT. This codes for CASSQLADTDTQYF.

V gene TRBV19 combines with J gene TRBJ1-1, with D possibly TRBD1 on 6 matching bases. The germline V gene has CDR1 LNHDA and CDR2 SQIVND (reference sequence). This CDR3 has 14 amino acids. Trimming removed 3 bases from V and 10 bases from J, with 18 bases in between. CDR3 protein: CASSILDRQGRAFF. CDR3 coding DNA: TGTGCCAGTAGTATCCTCGATAGGCAGGGGAGAGCTTTCTTT.

The V gene is TRBV13, the J gene TRBJ2-3; 13 bases match TRBD2. CDR3 size: 18 residues. Germline V gene data show CDR1 as PRHDT and CDR2 as FYEKMQ (reference sequence). With V trimmed by 5 bases and J by 3 bases, 11 bases remained unmatched. This CDR3 is CASSGSGLAGRTTDTQYF. The CDR3 DNA follows: TGTGCCAGCAGCGGGTCGGGACTAGCGGGGCGGACAACAGATACGCAGTATTTT.

This chain joins TRBV9 and TRBJ2-5; TRBD2 matches 7 bases. After removal of 4 bases from V and 4 bases from J, the junction contained 10 bases not matched to a gene. CDR3 size: 15 residues. The germline CDR1 and CDR2 sequences are SGDLS and YYNGEE. In nucleotides, the CDR3 is TGTGCCAGCAGCCCCGGGGGAGGGAAGGGAGAGACCCAGTACTTC. Its translation: CASSPGGGKGETQYF.

The chain employs TRBV9 and TRBJ2-3; 14 nucleotides line up with TRBD2. The CDR3 runs 18 residues. Trimming cost V 4 bases and J 6 bases; bases outside gene matches: 13. Looked up from germline, CDR1 is SGDLS and CDR2 is YYNGEE. CDR3 coding DNA: TGTGCCAGCAGCCGGACTAGCGGGGGGCCTTTACCCAGGGATACGCAGTATTTT. Amino acids: CASSRTSGGPLPRDTQYF.

The chain has TRBV5-1 and TRBJ2-7; the D gene is possibly TRBD1 (5 bases). Trimming shortened V by 2 bases and J by 5 bases, and 14 bases separated the two germline ends. The V gene's germline CDR1 is SGHRS and CDR2 YFSETQ. This CDR3 spans 14 amino acids. CDR3 sequence reads: CASSFIDSRDEQYF. The CDR3 DNA sequence: TGCGCCAGCAGCTTTATAGACAGCCGGGACGAGCAGTACTTC.

This chain joins TRBV3-1 (or the pseudogene TRBV3-2) and TRBJ2-1; 8 bases align to TRBD2. The trim removed 4 bases at V and 4 bases at J, leaving 6 bases unmatched. The CDR3 totals 15 residues. Germline CDR1 reads LGHDT; CDR2 reads YNNKEL (reference sequence). The CDR3 protein is CASSPIAGSYNEQFF. DNA of the CDR3: TGTGCCAGCAGCCCAATAGCGGGGAGTTACAATGAGCAGTTCTTC.

The chain uses TRBV19 and TRBJ2-1; D remains ambiguous. Trimming stripped 9 bases from V and 8 bases from J, with 11 bases between. This CDR3 comprises 11 residues. Germline CDR1 LNHDA, CDR2 SQIVND (reference sequence). The CDR3, as DNA: TGTGCCAGCAACAACCTCCATGAGCAGTTCTTC. Its protein product is CASNNLHEQFF. The variable domain in full, completed from reference TRBV19 and TRBJ2-1, reads DGGITQSPKYLFRKEGQNVTLSCEQNLNHDAMYWYRQDPGQGLRLIYYSQIVNDFQKGDIAEGYSVSREKKESFPLTVTSAQKNPTAFYLCASNNLHEQFFGPGTRLTVL.